These T cell receptor beta chains were read from a single sample in a study of OX40 agonist ivuxolimab in advanced cancers. Here immunoSEQ multiplex PCR was the method, and the copy in TCRdb shows in-frame clones only, minus some. The sample yields more than 40,000 clones, about 89% seen once. Material: CD4+ or CD8+ T cells sorted from blood, obtained in a trial of the OX40 agonist ivuxolimab. These receptors came from an adult with an advanced solid tumor such as melanoma, head and neck, liver or kidney cancer. Each CDR3 is given with its conserved first and last residue. D genes are given only for firm matches. Expanded clones get a size class; other rows say once, few or many, or leave the size out.

V gene	clone size	J gene	D gene	CDR3 protein	CDR3 DNA
TRBV9	NA	TRBJ2-3	NA	CASSEGDIITDTQYF	TGTGCCAGCAGCGAGGGGGACATAATCACAGATACGCAGTATTTT
TRBV19	NA	TRBJ2-3	NA	CASSGPGTLDTQYF	TGTGCCAGTAGCGGACCCGGCACATTGGATACGCAGTATTTT
TRBV28	NA	TRBJ2-7	NA	CASSFPRLEQYF	TGTGCCAGCAGTTTTCCCCGTTTGGAGCAGTACTTC
TRBV9	once	TRBJ2-1	TRBD1	CASSGRDRDYEQFF	TGTGCCAGCAGCGGCCGGGACAGGGATTACGAGCAGTTCTTC
TRBV7-9	NA	TRBJ2-3	TRBD2	CASSEGLAGATDTQYF	TGTGCCAGCAGCGAGGGACTAGCGGGGGCCACAGATACGCAGTATTTT
TRBV28	NA	TRBJ1-5	NA	CASSSVDISRNQPQHF	TGTGCCAGCAGTTCCGTGGACATCAGCCGCAATCAGCCCCAGCATTTT
TRBV6-5	NA	TRBJ1-5	TRBD1	CASKPGQGSQPQHF	TGTGCCAGCAAACCGGGACAGGGGAGTCAGCCCCAGCATTTT
TRBV7-8	once	TRBJ2-7	NA	CASSLEVSYEQYF	TGTGCCAGCAGCTTAGAGGTTTCTTACGAGCAGTACTTC
TRBV6-5	NA	TRBJ1-2	NA	CASRWSGRGANGYTF	TGTGCCAGCAGATGGAGTGGACGCGGAGCAAATGGCTACACCTTC
TRBV5-6	NA	TRBJ2-1	TRBD2	CASSLGPAGVVDEQFF	TGTGCCAGCAGCTTGGGCCCAGCGGGAGTCGTCGATGAGCAGTTCTTC
TRBV7-2	NA	TRBJ2-7	TRBD2	CASSPPGLAAREQYF	TGTGCCAGCAGCCCCCCGGGACTAGCGGCTCGGGAGCAGTACTTC
TRBV4-1	NA	TRBJ2-5	NA	CASSHPGQGGETQYF	TGCGCCAGCAGCCATCCCGGACAGGGAGGGGAGACCCAGTACTTC
TRBV13	NA	TRBJ2-3	TRBD2	CASSLVASGADTQYF	TGTGCCAGCAGCTTAGTGGCTAGCGGGGCAGATACGCAGTATTTT
TRBV5-6	NA	TRBJ1-1	NA	CASSYPSGGVRENTEAFF	TGTGCCAGCAGCTATCCAAGCGGGGGCGTCCGGGAGAACACTGAAGCTTTCTTT
TRBV7-9	NA	TRBJ1-5	NA	CASSLPNSNQPQHF	TGTGCCAGCAGCTTGCCTAATAGCAATCAGCCCCAGCATTTT
TRBV28	NA	TRBJ2-7	TRBD1	CASRKTGDSYEQYF	TGTGCCAGCAGGAAGACAGGGGATTCCTACGAGCAGTACTTC
TRBV7-6	NA	TRBJ2-3	TRBD1	CASSLTGGSTDTQYF	TGTGCCAGCAGCCTGACAGGGGGGAGCACAGATACGCAGTATTTT
TRBV4-1	NA	TRBJ2-5	NA	CASSQDRFSYRGGGETQYF	TGCGCCAGCAGCCAAGATAGATTTAGCTACAGGGGGGGTGGTGAGACCCAGTACTTC
TRBV9	NA	TRBJ2-6	NA	CASSSSGSGANVLTF	TGTGCCAGCAGCTCAAGCGGTAGTGGGGCCAACGTCCTGACTTTC
TRBV19	NA	TRBJ2-1	NA	CASSIMSLAGANNEQFF	TGTGCCAGTAGTATAATGTCGTTGGCGGGGGCCAACAATGAGCAGTTCTTC
TRBV7-2	many	TRBJ1-2	TRBD1	CASRTGMDYGYTF	TGTGCCAGCCGGACAGGGATGGACTATGGCTACACCTTC
TRBV19	NA	TRBJ2-1	NA	CASSWGRRAYNEQFF	TGTGCCAGTAGTTGGGGTCGCAGAGCCTACAATGAGCAGTTCTTC
TRBV4-1	NA	TRBJ2-5	NA	CASSLRDNEETQYF	TGCGCCAGCAGCCTCCGGGACAATGAAGAGACCCAGTACTTC
TRBV7-8	NA	TRBJ2-5	NA	CASSLAQGWETQYF	TGTGCCAGCAGCTTAGCGCAGGGTTGGGAGACCCAGTACTTC
TRBV5-8	NA	TRBJ2-1	NA	CASSPGTVSYNEQFF	TGTGCCAGCAGCCCCGGGACGGTCTCCTACAATGAGCAGTTCTTC
TRBV5-1	NA	TRBJ1-4	TRBD1	CASSLGQGYEKLFF	TGCGCCAGCAGCTTGGGACAGGGGTACGAAAAACTGTTTTTT
TRBV7-9	NA	TRBJ2-3	TRBD2	CVVGVPRGATDTQYF	TGTGTGGTTGGTGTGCCGCGGGGGGCCACAGATACGCAGTATTTT
TRBV7-6	NA	TRBJ2-7	NA	CASSFGGKGSYEQYF	TGTGCCAGCAGCTTCGGAGGCAAGGGCTCCTACGAGCAGTACTTC
TRBV23-1	NA	TRBJ2-2	NA	CASSQSGRRSGELFF	TGCGCCAGCAGTCAATCCGGACGCCGGTCCGGGGAGCTGTTTTTT
TRBV30	NA	TRBJ2-7	TRBD1	CAWSDPLGQGISYEQYF	TGTGCCTGGAGCGATCCCCTTGGACAGGGGATCTCCTACGAGCAGTACTTC
TRBV4-3	NA	TRBJ2-6	NA	CASSQRNTPLGANVLTF	TGCGCCAGCAGCCAAAGAAATACCCCTCTTGGGGCCAACGTCCTGACTTTC
TRBV4-3	NA	TRBJ1-2	NA	CASSPQDSGNYGYTF	TGCGCCAGCAGCCCACAGGACAGTGGGAACTATGGCTACACCTTC
TRBV11-2	NA	TRBJ2-1	NA	CASSLGRVEGSYEQFF	TGTGCCAGCAGCTTAGGGAGAGTAGAAGGGTCATATGAGCAGTTCTTC
TRBV4-1	NA	TRBJ2-7	TRBD1	CASSHKAGTGFYEQYF	TGCGCCAGCAGCCACAAAGCCGGGACAGGGTTCTACGAGCAGTACTTC
TRBV2	NA	TRBJ2-5	TRBD1	CASSRRDRVWEGETQYF	TGTGCCAGCAGCCGGCGGGACAGGGTTTGGGAAGGGGAGACCCAGTACTTC
TRBV20-1	NA	TRBJ2-7	NA	CSARDGYEQYF	TGCAGTGCCAGGGACGGTTACGAGCAGTACTTC
TRBV5-1	few	TRBJ2-5	TRBD1	CASSLVGTDQETQYF	TGCGCCAGCAGCTTGGTCGGGACAGACCAAGAGACCCAGTACTTC
TRBV25-1	NA	TRBJ2-3	NA	CASSYTGTDTQYF	TGTGCCAGCAGCTACACGGGGACAGATACGCAGTATTTT
TRBV5-1	NA	TRBJ1-1	TRBD1	CASSLSRDRGTTEAFF	TGCGCCAGCAGCTTGAGCCGGGACAGGGGGACCACTGAAGCTTTCTTT
TRBV9	NA	TRBJ1-2	NA	CASSVGTAHLGYTF	TGTGCCAGCAGCGTTGGGACCGCTCATCTGGGCTACACCTTC
TRBV7-6	NA	TRBJ1-5	TRBD1	CASSPGGGYSNQPQHF	TGTGCCAGCAGCCCAGGGGGGGGCTATAGCAATCAGCCCCAGCATTTT
TRBV5-8	NA	TRBJ1-2	NA	CASSGGGYTF	TGTGCCAGTTCTGGGGGCGGCTACACCTTC
TRBV2	NA	TRBJ1-1	NA	CASSEKETNTEAFF	TGTGCCAGCAGTGAAAAGGAGACGAACACTGAAGCTTTCTTT
TRBV11-3	NA	TRBJ1-5	NA	CASSSVRSQPQHF	TGTGCCAGCAGCTCCGTGAGGAGTCAGCCCCAGCATTTT
TRBV5-6	NA	TRBJ2-7	TRBD1	CASSLGDRAYEQYF	TGTGCCAGCAGCTTGGGGGACAGGGCCTACGAGCAGTACTTC
TRBV5-4	NA	TRBJ2-3	TRBD2	CASSPKGLAGGDTQYF	TGTGCCAGCAGCCCGAAGGGACTAGCGGGGGGAGATACGCAGTATTTT
TRBV6-6	NA	TRBJ2-1	TRBD1	CASVDRVDEQFF	TGTGCCAGCGTAGACAGGGTGGATGAGCAGTTCTTC
TRBV28	NA	TRBJ2-2	TRBD2	CASSFRGVRELFF	TGTGCCAGCAGTTTTCGGGGGGTGAGGGAGCTGTTTTTT
TRBV5-8	NA	TRBJ1-1	TRBD1	CASGTGTGPTEAFF	TGTGCCAGCGGTACCGGGACAGGCCCCACTGAAGCTTTCTTT
TRBV27	few	TRBJ2-5	NA	CASSFLPAGFETQYF	TGTGCCAGCAGTTTCCTCCCGGCTGGGTTTGAGACCCAGTACTTC
TRBV9	NA	TRBJ2-3	NA	CASSPTGGGTDTQYF	TGTGCCAGCAGCCCAACCGGAGGTGGGACAGATACGCAGTATTTT